A selection of T cell receptor beta chains follows, all from one sample in a study of cytomegalovirus exposure and HLA in healthy donors. Libraries were prepared by immunoSEQ multiplex PCR; TCRdb keeps only in-frame clonotypes and omits some of them. Of 210,000 or so clones detected, about 89% appear once; the ten largest clones hold roughly 0.99%. Sequencing was done on a sample of PBMCs. The receptors were gathered from a woman between 18 and 30 years old in good health and CMV-seronegative. Both conserved end residues are part of each CDR3. A D gene is named only where the DNA matches it firmly. The size field is filled for only some rows; it gives once, few, many or a size class.

j_gene | d_gene | abundance | v_gene | CDR3aa | CDR3nt
TRBJ1-4 | NA | NA | TRBV19 | CASSIDSREKLFF | TGTGCCAGTAGTATTGACAGCCGTGAAAAACTGTTTTTT
TRBJ2-3 | TRBD2 | NA | TRBV6-1 | CASSENSGGPDTQYF | TGTGCCAGCAGTGAAAATAGCGGGGGTCCCGATACGCAGTATTTT
TRBJ1-2 | NA | few | TRBV30 | CAWSGGRGINYGYTF | TGTGCCTGGAGTGGCGGCAGGGGAATTAACTATGGCTACACCTTC
TRBJ1-3 | NA | NA | TRBV19 | CASSLNSGNTIYF | TGTGCCAGCTCACTGAACTCTGGAAACACCATATATTTT
TRBJ2-7 | NA | NA | TRBV19 | CASSIQSGLLSYEQYF | TGTGCCAGTAGTATACAATCAGGGCTCCTATCCTACGAGCAGTACTTC
TRBJ1-2 | NA | NA | TRBV7-2 | CASSLEQSGYTF | TGTGCCAGCAGCTTAGAGCAATCCGGCTACACCTTC
TRBJ2-1 | NA | NA | TRBV7-7 | CASSGGHYNEQFF | TGTGCCAGCAGCGGCGGGCACTACAATGAGCAGTTCTTC
TRBJ1-1 | NA | NA | TRBV6-6 | CASSHGQSTEAFF | TGTGCCAGCAGTCACGGACAGTCCACTGAAGCTTTCTTT
TRBJ1-1 | NA | NA | TRBV29-1 | CSVEQGTRGAFF | TGCAGCGTTGAACAGGGGACACGAGGGGCTTTCTTT
TRBJ2-5 | TRBD1 | NA | TRBV5-5 | CASSGTAQETQYF | TGTGCCAGCAGCGGGACAGCCCAAGAGACCCAGTACTTC
TRBJ2-4 | NA | NA | TRBV11-2 | CASSLRDTGVAKNIQYF | TGTGCCAGCAGCCTCCGGGACACGGGCGTTGCCAAAAACATTCAGTACTTC
TRBJ2-7 | NA | NA | TRBV7-9 | CASSPQTSGSHEQYF | TGTGCCAGCAGCCCCCAGACTAGTGGCTCCCACGAGCAGTACTTC
TRBJ1-1 | NA | NA | TRBV28 | CASSGDTKAFF | TGTGCCAGCAGTGGGGACACTAAAGCTTTCTTT
TRBJ2-1 | NA | NA | TRBV30 | CAWDGTRGKYNEQFF | TGTGCCTGGGATGGTACAAGGGGAAAATACAATGAGCAGTTCTTC
TRBJ2-2 | NA | NA | TRBV27 | CASRRSARTNTGELFF | TGTGCCAGCAGGCGATCGGCTAGAACTAACACCGGGGAGCTGTTTTTT
TRBJ1-2 | TRBD1 | NA | TRBV6-5 | CASNSDRGYGYTF | TGTGCCAGCAATTCAGACAGGGGATATGGCTACACCTTC
TRBJ2-3 | TRBD2 | NA | TRBV11-1 | CASSLSGIGDTQYF | TGTGCCAGCAGCCTTAGCGGGATTGGGGATACGCAGTATTTT
TRBJ2-5 | NA | NA | TRBV21-1 | CASSKSGTNRDRGVETQYF | TGTGCCAGCAGCAAATCCGGTACTAACCGGGACAGGGGGGTTGAGACCCAGTACTTC
TRBJ2-1 | NA | NA | TRBV2 | CASSYRLTNNEQFF | TGTGCCAGCAGTTATAGACTTACCAACAATGAGCAGTTCTTC
TRBJ2-1 | TRBD2 | NA | TRBV7-3 | CASSLILAGEYNEQFF | TGTGCCAGCAGCTTAATTCTAGCGGGGGAATACAATGAGCAGTTCTTC
TRBJ1-4 | NA | NA | TRBV7-9 | CASSLLAGQGGEKLFF | TGTGCCAGCAGCTTACTCGCCGGCCAGGGCGGCGAAAAACTGTTTTTT
TRBJ2-7 | TRBD2 | NA | TRBV5-1 | CASSSAGSYEQYF | TGCGCCAGCAGCTCAGCGGGATCCTACGAGCAGTACTTC
TRBJ1-1 | NA | NA | TRBV6-5 | CASSSNVGAFF | TGTGCCAGCAGTTCCAACGTTGGCGCTTTCTTT
TRBJ2-1 | TRBD1 | many | TRBV25-1 | CASSDPTARDRIYNEQFF | TGTGCCAGCAGTGACCCAACCGCCCGGGACAGAATCTACAATGAGCAGTTCTTC
TRBJ2-3 | TRBD2 | NA | TRBV7-9 | CASSWGVAGVTDTQYF | TGTGCCAGCAGCTGGGGAGTGGCGGGGGTCACAGATACGCAGTATTTT
TRBJ2-1 | TRBD1 | NA | TRBV4-3 | CASSQSWTGVNNEQFF | TGCGCCAGCAGCCAATCTTGGACAGGGGTGAACAATGAGCAGTTCTTC
TRBJ2-1 | TRBD2 | NA | TRBV9 | CASSVETSRNNEQFF | TGTGCCAGCAGCGTAGAGACTAGCCGAAACAATGAGCAGTTCTTC
TRBJ2-7 | TRBD2 | once | TRBV7-9 | CASSERSGVFAYEQYF | TGTGCCAGTAGTGAGAGAAGCGGGGTTTTCGCCTACGAGCAGTACTTC
TRBJ2-3 | TRBD2 | NA | TRBV5-4 | CAGTLLAGGPGTDTQYF | TGTGCCGGCACATTACTAGCGGGGGGTCCAGGCACAGATACGCAGTATTTT
TRBJ2-5 | NA | NA | TRBV27 | CASSLTAGPRQTQYF | TGTGCCAGCAGTTTAACCGCAGGGCCCCGTCAGACCCAGTACTTC
TRBJ1-3 | TRBD1 | NA | TRBV7-9 | CASSRTGAGNTIYF | TGTGCCAGCAGCCGGACAGGGGCCGGAAACACCATATATTTT
TRBJ1-5 | NA | NA | TRBV6-6 | CASRPGEGGNQPQHF | TGTGCCAGCAGACCCGGGGAAGGAGGCAATCAGCCCCAGCATTTT
TRBJ2-1 | NA | NA | TRBV7-9 | CASSFGLNEQFF | TGTGCCAGCAGCTTCGGACTAAATGAGCAGTTCTTC
TRBJ2-7 | TRBD1 | NA | TRBV11-2 | CASSSVRDRLFRWYEQYF | TGTGCCAGCAGCTCAGTCCGGGACAGGCTTTTTCGCTGGTACGAGCAGTACTTC
TRBJ1-5 | NA | NA | TRBV7-2 | CASSYNRDSNQPQHF | TGTGCCAGCAGCTATAACAGGGATAGCAATCAGCCCCAGCATTTT
TRBJ2-7 | NA | NA | TRBV7-2 | CASSFGTAGLYEQYF | TGTGCCAGCAGCTTCGGAACGGCGGGACTCTACGAGCAGTACTTC
TRBJ2-5 | TRBD1 | NA | TRBV7-6 | CASSSGQGGKTQYF | TGTGCCAGCAGCTCGGGACAGGGGGGAAAGACCCAGTACTTC
TRBJ2-1 | NA | NA | TRBV9 | CASSVGPSSYNEQFF | TGTGCCAGCAGCGTAGGGCCTAGCTCCTACAATGAGCAGTTCTTC
TRBJ2-3 | TRBD2 | NA | TRBV20-1 | CSWISGDTQYF | TGCAGTTGGATTAGCGGGGATACGCAGTATTTT
TRBJ2-7 | NA | NA | TRBV30 | CAWSVLPGYEQYF | TGTGCCTGGAGTGTACTTCCCGGCTACGAGCAGTACTTC
TRBJ2-1 | TRBD1 | NA | TRBV27 | CASSLYLTGGGEQFF | TGTGCCAGCAGCCTATACTTGACAGGGGGGGGTGAGCAGTTCTTC